This TCR beta chain was observed in a study of blood T cell repertoires in COVID-19. Across the study: Samples came from the United States, Italy and Spain, spanning acute and convalescent COVID-19. The analysed material was cDNA or gDNA that came from T cells, B-cell-depleted T cells, or PBMCs.

Trimming took off 3 bases at V and 5 bases at J, with 10 bases between the two ends. Germline CDR1 WSHSY, CDR2 SAAADI. CDR3 size: 13 residues. In the authors' workflow: Estimation of nucleated cell counts was performed using reference gene primer amplification. Clones were sequenced by immunoSEQ multiplex PCR, and TCRdb holds only the in-frame ones, with some missing. From that table come the V and J calls and clone size; the DNA was used to work out D and trimming. The sample shows 100,000 or so clones, about 91% of them seen only once. This receptor was identified in a man aged 60 to 69 with acute or convalescent COVID-19. Material for sequencing was peripheral blood. The gene calls are TRBV10-2 and TRBJ1-2, with D unresolved. The CDR3 sequence: CASSDGVRYGYTF. The CDR3 DNA is TGCGCCAGCAGTGATGGCGTCAGGTATGGCTACACCTTC.